This TCR beta chain was retrieved from a study of T cell responses to AZD1222 COVID-19 vaccine. This table comes from immunoSEQ multiplex PCR, and its TCRdb copy is limited to in-frame clones, with some not included. This table holds about 73,000 clones, around three quarters found once. To note about this clone: What it binds is unknown.

Whole-study findings and limits: Nearly half of unique spike-specific TCRs reportedly avoided B.1.351 and B.1.1.7 mutated regions. Recipients of two AZD1222 doses showed rising Spike-specific TCR breadth and depth. The donor cohort was predominantly white British with a female majority, and clonal diversity may have been underestimated.

This sample comprised peripheral blood, obtained 28 days after the second AZD1222 dose. This receptor was obtained from an adult who received the AZD1222 COVID-19 vaccine.

The CDR3 region has the DNA TGTGCCAGCAGTAGGGTAGCGGGTAACACCGGGGAGCTGTTTTTT. Encoded protein: CASSRVAGNTGELFF. The V and J genes are TRBV6-5 and TRBJ2-2; 7 nucleotides match TRBD2. The CDR3 consists of 15 residues. Germline CDR1 reads MNHEY; CDR2 reads SVGAGI. The junction had 5 bases not matched to a gene; V was cut back by 5 bases and J by 2 bases.